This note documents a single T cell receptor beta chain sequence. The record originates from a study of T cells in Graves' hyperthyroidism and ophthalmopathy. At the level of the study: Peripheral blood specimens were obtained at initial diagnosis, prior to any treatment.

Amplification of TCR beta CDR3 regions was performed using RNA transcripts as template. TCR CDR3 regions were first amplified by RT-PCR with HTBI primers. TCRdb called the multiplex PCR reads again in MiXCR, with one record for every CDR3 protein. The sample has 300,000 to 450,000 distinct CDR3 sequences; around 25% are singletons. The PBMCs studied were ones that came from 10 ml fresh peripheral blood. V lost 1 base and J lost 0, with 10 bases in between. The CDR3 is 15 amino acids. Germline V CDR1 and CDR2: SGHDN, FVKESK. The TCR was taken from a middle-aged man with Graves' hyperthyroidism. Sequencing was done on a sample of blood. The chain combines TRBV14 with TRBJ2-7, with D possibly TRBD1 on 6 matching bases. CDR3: CASSQVDRHSYEQYF. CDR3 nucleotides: TGTGCCAGCAGCCAAGTAGACAGGCACTCCTACGAGCAGTACTTC.